These 29 T cell receptor beta chains were all obtained from the same sample, sequenced in a study of cytomegalovirus exposure and HLA in healthy donors (dated by TCRdb to the late 2010s). The library was made by the immunoSEQ multiplex PCR assay. TCRdb took over this immuneACCESS table, retaining in-frame rearrangements with V and J assigned. Such tables are incomplete; in checked studies, under half of the missing clones stem from an unresolved V gene, and the remainder is unexplained. The sample records about 200,000 clones, just over 85% of which are singletons. Of the sample, 2.9% is held by the ten largest clones. Sequenced material: PBMCs. All receptors come from a woman aged 18-29 years in good health and CMV-seronegative.

The chain links TRBV5-1 to TRBJ2-3, with 9 bases that match TRBD1. The V gene end was trimmed by 0 bases and the J gene end by 6 bases; junction bases not matched to a gene: 5. Germline loops: CDR1 SGHRS, CDR2 YFSETQ. The CDR3 runs to 15 residues. The CDR3 loop reads CASSLAGQGMDTQYF. For the CDR3, the DNA is TGCGCCAGCAGCTTGGCGGGACAGGGTATGGATACGCAGTATTTT.

This clone was recorded only once. The chain uses TRBV27 and TRBJ2-2; the match to TRBD2 covers 7 bases. V dropped 4 bases and J dropped 6; count of bases not matched to a gene: 5. CDR1 is MNHEY, CDR2 SMNVEV, per germline (reference sequence). This CDR3 has 14 residues. This CDR3 is CASSSAGAPGELFF. For the CDR3, the DNA is TGTGCCAGCAGTTCGGCGGGAGCTCCCGGGGAGCTGTTTTTT.

This chain joins TRBV6-1 and TRBJ2-7; a possible D gene is TRBD2 (6 bases). This CDR3 comprises 13 residues. Germline loops: CDR1 MNHNS, CDR2 SASEGT. V lost 8 bases and J 0 bases, leaving 11 bases between the germline ends. The CDR3 sequence: CASLPGVSYEQYF. DNA of the CDR3: TGTGCCAGCCTGCCGGGAGTCTCCTACGAGCAGTACTTC.

The V and J genes are TRBV7-8 and TRBJ2-7, with D maybe TRBD2 (6 bases). V lost 5 bases and J lost 5, with 16 bases in between. The CDR3 has 14 residues. Germline CDR1 reads SGHVS; CDR2 reads FQNEAQ. CDR3 protein: CASSLRLVNDEQYF. The CDR3 nucleotides are TGTGCCAGCAGCCTCCGACTAGTAAACGACGAGCAGTACTTC.

The rearrangement uses TRBV11-1 and TRBJ1-4, with a possible D match to TRBD1 (5 bases). This CDR3 comprises 16 residues. Germline assignment: CDR1 SGHAT and CDR2 FQDESV (reference sequence). Trimming removed 5 bases at V and 0 bases at J, with 13 bases between. CDR3 coding DNA: TGTGCCAGCAGCACCGGGACTCTTGCAACTAATGAAAAACTGTTTTTT. Its translation: CASSTGTLATNEKLFF.

CDR3 in amino acids: CAGDRHTEAFF. CDR3 DNA: TGTGCCGGGGACAGGCACACTGAAGCTTTCTTT. The chain has TRBV30 and TRBJ1-1; 8 nucleotides match TRBD1. Germline values: CDR1 GTSNPN, CDR2 SVGIG (reference sequence). Losses at the gene ends were 8 bases for V and 3 bases for J; bases not matched to a gene: 2. CDR3 length: 11 amino acids.

This clone was seen only a few times. This chain joins TRBV6-1 and TRBJ1-1, with TRBD1 as a possible D gene (6 bases). This CDR3 has 13 residues. Trimming shortened V by 4 bases and J by 3 bases, and 9 bases separated the two germline ends. Per the germline V gene, CDR1 is MNHNS and CDR2 is SASEGT. In nucleotides, the CDR3 is TGTGCCAGCAGTGTGGACAGTCACACTGAAGCTTTCTTT. Amino acids: CASSVDSHTEAFF.

This clone was seen a handful of times. This sequence joins TRBV28 and TRBJ1-5; the match to TRBD1 covers 7 bases. Losses at the gene ends were 6 bases for V and 5 bases for J; bases not matched to a gene: 1. From germline, CDR1 is MDHEN and CDR2 SYDVKM. The CDR3 extends over 12 amino acids. As DNA, the CDR3 is TGTGCCAGCAGGGGGACAGATCAGCCCCAGCATTTT. Translating gives CASRGTDQPQHF.

The rearrangement uses TRBV5-1 and TRBJ1-2; the match to TRBD1 covers 8 bases. J lost 5 bases, V lost 3 bases, and 9 bases had no gene match. The CDR3 has 15 residues. The germline gives CDR1 SGHRS, CDR2 YFSETQ. The CDR3 is CASSYYLGQGYGYTF. CDR3 nucleotide sequence: TGCGCCAGCAGCTACTACCTCGGACAGGGTTATGGCTACACCTTC. Variable domain in full (rest from reference TRBV5-1 and TRBJ1-2): KAGVTQTPRYLIKTRGQQVTLSCSPISGHRSVSWYQQTPGQGLQFLFEYFSETQRNKGNFPGRFSGRQFSNSRSEMNVSTLELGDSALYLCASSYYLGQGYGYTFGSGTRLTVV.

The V gene is TRBV6-5, the J gene TRBJ2-1, with 7 bases aligning to TRBD2. This CDR3 contains 11 residues. With V trimmed by 8 bases and J by 8 bases, 3 bases remained unmatched. Germline V gene sequence: CDR1 MNHEY, CDR2 SVGAGI. The CDR3 DNA reads TGTGCCAGCGGACGGGGGGATGAGCAGTTCTTC. Amino acid sequence: CASGRGDEQFF.

This clone was detected once. The rearrangement links TRBV4-3 to TRBJ1-2; possible D gene TRBD1, 6 bases. This CDR3 has 14 residues. Deletions cut 1 base from V and 4 bases from J, with 10 bases between. Germline assignment: CDR1 LGHNA and CDR2 YSLEER. The CDR3: CASSQGSGAYGYTF. The CDR3 DNA reads as TGCGCCAGCAGCCAAGGGTCAGGGGCCTATGGCTACACCTTC.

This rearrangement joins TRBV15 to TRBJ2-1, with 11 bases aligning to TRBD2. V lost 1 base to trimming and J lost 6 bases; unmatched junction nucleotides: 5. This CDR3 is built from 16 residues. CDR1 LNHNV and CDR2 YYDKDF come from the germline V gene (reference sequence). The CDR3 here is CATSRAGTSGFNEQFF. CDR3 nucleotide sequence: TGTGCCACCAGCAGAGCCGGGACTAGCGGATTCAATGAGCAGTTCTTC.

The V gene is TRBV4-2, the J gene TRBJ2-2; 10 nucleotides line up with TRBD2. The junction had 17 bases not matched to a gene; V was cut back by 4 bases and J by 0 bases. This CDR3 is 21 amino acids long. The germline CDR1 and CDR2 sequences are LGHNA and YNFKEQ. The chain's CDR3 is CASSRRLAGGSSLANTGELFF. CDR3 DNA sequence: TGTGCCAGCAGCCGACGACTAGCGGGCGGAAGTTCTCTCGCGAACACCGGGGAGCTGTTTTTT.

The chain is built from TRBV6-1 and TRBJ2-7, with a weak D call TRBD1 (6 bases). The CDR3 sequence is 14 residues long. V shed 8 bases and J shed 2 bases, with 16 bases lying between them. CDR1 and CDR2 from the germline V gene are MNHNS and SASEGT. CDR3 sequence: CASLRGHPTYEQYF. DNA for the CDR3: TGTGCCAGCCTCAGGGGACACCCCACCTACGAGCAGTACTTC.

This chain joins TRBV6-5 and TRBJ1-1, with TRBD1 matching 8 bases. Germline V gene sequence: CDR1 MNHEY, CDR2 SVGAGI. The CDR3 is 14 amino acids. V lost 6 bases, J lost 1 base, and 4 bases stayed unmatched. CDR3 DNA: TGTGCCAGCAGGACGGGACAGGAGAACACTGAAGCTTTCTTT. Protein product: CASRTGQENTEAFF.

The CDR3, as DNA: TGTGCCAGCAGCCGCCTTAGCGGGAGGGTCGACGAGCAGTACTTC. Its translation: CASSRLSGRVDEQYF. V is TRBV27 and J is TRBJ2-7, with 11 bases matching TRBD2. With 6 bases clipped from V and 5 bases from J, the junction kept 9 bases outside the gene matches. Germline V CDR1 and CDR2: MNHEY, SMNVEV (reference sequence). The CDR3 is 15 amino acids.

The V gene is TRBV9, the J gene TRBJ2-2; no reliable D call. The ends were cut back, 1 base at V and 4 bases at J, with 11 bases in the middle. This CDR3 is 15 amino acids long. CDR1 and CDR2 from the germline V gene are SGDLS and YYNGEE. The DNA for the CDR3 is TGTGCCAGCAGCGTAAGTCCTAGGAGCACCGGGGAGCTGTTTTTT. It codes for CASSVSPRSTGELFF.

The V and J genes are TRBV9 and TRBJ2-1; TRBD2 agrees at 7 bases. CDR3 size: 15 residues. With 4 bases clipped from V and 0 bases from J, the junction kept 4 bases outside the gene matches. Germline V gene sequence: CDR1 SGDLS, CDR2 YYNGEE. The CDR3 loop is CASSSSGGSYNEQFF. CDR3 sequence (DNA): TGTGCCAGCAGCTCCTCGGGGGGCTCCTACAATGAGCAGTTCTTC.

V is TRBV7-3 and J is TRBJ1-5, with 7 positions matching TRBD1. CDR1 is SGHTA, CDR2 FQGTGA, per germline. This CDR3 region has 16 residues. V was pared by 5 bases and J by 2 bases, with 9 bases of the junction left unmatched. For the CDR3, the DNA is TGTGCCAGCAGCCCAGGGACAGCGAACCGCAATCAGCCCCAGCATTTT. Protein sequence: CASSPGTANRNQPQHF.

The chain combines TRBV28 with TRBJ2-7; 8 bases are shared with TRBD2. Trimming cost V 5 bases and J 4 bases; bases outside gene matches: 16. Germline V lookup: CDR1 MDHEN, CDR2 SYDVKM. The CDR3 is 17 amino acids. CDR3 coding DNA: TGTGCCAGCAGTCTCCTCCTCGGAGCGGGAGCGACTTACGAGCAGTACTTC. Translation gives CASSLLLGAGATYEQYF.

The CDR3 reads CASSLVGAGNTIYF. The CDR3 DNA sequence: TGTGCCAGCAGTTTAGTCGGGGCTGGAAACACCATATATTTT. The chain links TRBV28 to TRBJ1-3; no firm D call. The CDR3 is made up of 14 amino acids. Germline values: CDR1 MDHEN, CDR2 SYDVKM. Trimming left V 2 bases short and J 2 bases short, with 7 bases between.

This clone has a handful of counts. This sequence joins TRBV29-1 and TRBJ1-2, with D possibly TRBD1 on 5 matching bases. V shed 7 bases and J shed 1 base, with 13 bases lying between them. Germline V gene lookup returns CDR1 SQVTM and CDR2 ANQGSEA. The CDR3 is 13 amino acids. The CDR3 bases are TGCAGCGCTCAGGGTGGGGATAACTATGGCTACACCTTC. The encoded protein is CSAQGGDNYGYTF.

The chain has TRBV7-8 and TRBJ1-1; TRBD1 might be the D (5 bases). The V and J ends lost 5 bases and 0 bases respectively, with 19 bases between them. The CDR3 is made up of 17 amino acids. Germline values: CDR1 SGHVS, CDR2 FQNEAQ. The CDR3 sequence: CASSRPDRDHMNTEAFF. The CDR3 region has the DNA TGTGCCAGCAGCCGACCTGACAGAGACCATATGAACACTGAAGCTTTCTTT.

This rearrangement joins TRBV28 to TRBJ1-5; TRBD1 agrees at 8 bases. CDR3 size: 14 residues. The ends lost 7 bases at V and 4 bases at J; junction bases unmatched: 6. Germline CDR1 is MDHEN and CDR2 is SYDVKM. CDR3 nucleotide sequence: TGTGCCAGCAACCCCGGACAGGGTAATCAGCCCCAGCATTTT. It specifies CASNPGQGNQPQHF.

V gene TRBV19 combines with J gene TRBJ2-7, with 8 bases aligning to TRBD2. J lost 3 bases, V lost 6 bases, and 7 bases had no gene match. The CDR3 loop spans 14 amino acids. The germline CDR1 and CDR2 sequences are LNHDA and SQIVND (reference sequence). CDR3 nucleotide sequence: TGTGCCAGTAGCTTTAGCGGGACCAGCTACGAGCAGTACTTC. Its protein product is CASSFSGTSYEQYF.

The chain recombines TRBV7-6 with TRBJ2-7, with D possibly being TRBD1 (5 bases). Germline CDR1 reads SGHVS; CDR2 reads FNYEAQ. V lost 5 bases and J 4 bases, leaving 15 bases between the germline ends. CDR3 size: 14 residues. CDR3 DNA: TGTGCCAGCAGCCGACGACAGCCACCTTACGAGCAGTACTTC. Amino acid sequence: CASSRRQPPYEQYF. Combining the CDR3 with reference TRBV7-6 and TRBJ2-7 gives the whole variable domain GAGVSQSPRYKVTKRGQDVALRCDPISGHVSLYWYRQALGQGPEFLTYFNYEAQQDKSGLPNDRFSAERPEGSISTLTIQRTEQRDSAMYRCASSRRQPPYEQYFGPGTRLTVT.

The chain couples TRBV4-2 to TRBJ2-1; a weak D match, TRBD2 (6 bases). Trimming stripped 0 bases from V and 8 bases from J, with 17 bases between. The CDR3 consists of 16 residues. Germline V gene lookup returns CDR1 LGHNA and CDR2 YNFKEQ. In DNA, the CDR3 is TGTGCCAGCAGCCAAGATGCACTAGCAAGTGGCGATGAGCAGTTCTTC. This gives the protein CASSQDALASGDEQFF.

The V and J genes are TRBV15 and TRBJ2-1, with D possibly TRBD1 on 6 matching bases. Germline V gene data show CDR1 as LNHNV and CDR2 as YYDKDF (reference sequence). This CDR3 comprises 16 residues. With 3 bases removed from V and 6 bases from J, the gap between germline ends came to 18 bases. CDR3: CATSRTGGLGVNEQFF. The DNA for the CDR3 is TGTGCCACCAGCAGGACAGGAGGCCTTGGAGTCAATGAGCAGTTCTTC.

The V gene is TRBV29-1, the J gene TRBJ2-7; maybe TRBD2 (5 bases). V lost 3 bases to trimming and J lost 1 base, with 16 bases between them. CDR1 SQVTM and CDR2 ANQGSEA come from the germline V gene. The CDR3 covers 15 residues. The CDR3 reads CSVDHPNSASYEQYF. CDR3 DNA sequence: TGCAGCGTTGACCATCCTAATAGCGCTTCCTACGAGCAGTACTTC.